This passage covers 13 T cell receptor beta chains from one sample sequenced in a study of blood T cell repertoires in COVID-19. Using immunoSEQ multiplex PCR, the repertoire was profiled, and TCRdb retains in-frame clones only, with some absent. The sample contains roughly 410,000 clones, around 91% of which appear only once. Sequencing was done on a sample of peripheral blood. The source of these receptors is a middle-aged woman with COVID-19, enrolled during active disease.

The chain is built from TRBV3-1 (or the pseudogene TRBV3-2) and TRBJ1-1; D uncertain. Germline V gene data show CDR1 as LGHDT and CDR2 as YNNKEL (reference sequence). CDR3 length equals 12 residues. V lost 2 bases, J lost 8 bases, and 9 bases lay in between. In nucleotides, the CDR3 is TGTGCCAGCAGCCAACTCGCCGGGGAAGCTTTCTTT. This sequence encodes CASSQLAGEAFF.

The rearrangement links TRBV7-3 to TRBJ1-2; D is ambiguous. The CDR3 runs 13 residues. Germline CDR1 reads SGHTA; CDR2 reads FQGTGA. V was clipped by 2 bases and J by 2 bases, with 6 bases between them. This chain's CDR3 is CASSLGPNYGYTF. The CDR3 DNA reads TGTGCCAGCAGCTTAGGGCCAAACTATGGCTACACCTTC.

The rearrangement joins TRBV28 to TRBJ2-1; 14 bases are a match to TRBD2. V shed 8 bases and J 8 bases; nucleotides not matched to a gene: 8. Germline-derived CDR1 and CDR2 are MDHEN and SYDVKM. This CDR3 has 15 amino acids. CDR3 in amino acids: CASGTTSGGGHEQFF. The CDR3 nucleotides read TGTGCCAGCGGAACGACTAGCGGGGGGGGGCATGAGCAGTTCTTC.

Only one count was recorded for this clone. The chain employs TRBV29-1 and TRBJ2-6; 8 nucleotides agree with TRBD1. CDR1 and CDR2 from the germline V gene are SQVTM and ANQGSEA. This CDR3 region has 17 residues. V shed 6 bases and J 0 bases; nucleotides not matched to a gene: 10. The CDR3 spells CSVRWRTGSSGANVLTF. The DNA of the CDR3 is TGCAGCGTCCGTTGGCGGACAGGGAGCTCTGGGGCCAACGTCCTGACTTTC.

V gene TRBV27 combines with J gene TRBJ2-7; 7 bases agree with TRBD1. The length of the CDR3 is 13 residues. With 5 bases clipped from V and 3 bases from J, the junction kept 4 bases outside the gene matches. Per the germline V gene, CDR1 is MNHEY and CDR2 is SMNVEV (reference sequence). The CDR3 loop is CASSRQGSYEQYF. The CDR3 DNA sequence: TGTGCCAGCAGTCGACAGGGTAGCTACGAGCAGTACTTC.

The chain links TRBV27 to TRBJ1-2; no clear D. Germline values: CDR1 MNHEY, CDR2 SMNVEV (reference sequence). Trimming removed 6 bases from V and 1 base from J, with 21 bases in between. CDR3 length equals 17 residues. The DNA for the CDR3 is TGTGCCAGCAGAATGGGGAGATATACTACTTTTAACTATGGCTACACCTTC. This sequence encodes CASRMGRYTTFNYGYTF.

The chain joins TRBV6-5 to TRBJ1-1; 9 bases are a match to TRBD1. CDR1 and CDR2 from the germline V gene are MNHEY and SVGAGI. The CDR3 is made up of 15 amino acids. V lost 7 bases and J lost 1; bases outside the gene matches: 7. The CDR3 spells CASTTGGARNTEAFF. As DNA, the CDR3 is TGTGCCAGCACCACAGGGGGCGCTAGGAACACTGAAGCTTTCTTT.

The chain employs TRBV18 and TRBJ1-4; D is unclear. V was trimmed by 4 bases and J by 8 bases, leaving 17 bases between them. The V gene's germline CDR1 is KGHSH and CDR2 LQKENI. This CDR3 region has 15 residues. The CDR3 region is CASSRGGSIREKLFF. DNA of the CDR3: TGTGCCAGCTCACGAGGAGGTTCGATACGCGAAAAACTGTTTTTT.

V is TRBV15 and J is TRBJ2-2; maybe TRBD2 (5 bases). Germline V CDR1 and CDR2: LNHNV, YYDKDF (reference sequence). The germline V and J ends were trimmed by 4 bases and 6 bases, with 18 bases remaining between them. The CDR3 runs 16 residues. The CDR3 here is CATSIVSTQLAGELFF. CDR3 sequence (DNA): TGTGCCACCAGCATAGTCTCCACCCAACTAGCCGGGGAGCTGTTTTTT.

The V gene is TRBV19, the J gene TRBJ2-7, with D tentatively TRBD2 (6 bases). V was shortened by 0 bases and J by 4 bases, with 16 bases between the two germline ends. Germline V gives CDR1 LNHDA, CDR2 SQIVND (reference sequence). The CDR3 runs 16 residues. The CDR3 sequence: CASSIDVGGMPYEQYF. The CDR3 DNA is TGTGCCAGTAGTATAGATGTGGGGGGTATGCCATACGAGCAGTACTTC.

The chain links TRBV14 to TRBJ2-7; 8 nucleotides match TRBD1. The CDR3 is made up of 14 amino acids. The germline gives CDR1 SGHDN, CDR2 FVKESK. J lost 3 bases, V lost 4 bases, and 5 bases had no gene match. The CDR3 reads CASSPVDRDYEQYF. For the CDR3, the DNA is TGTGCCAGCAGCCCTGTGGACAGGGACTACGAGCAGTACTTC.

This clone was observed a few times. For the CDR3, the DNA is TGCAGTGCTAGTTCGGCTAGCGGAATCACAGATACGCAGTATTTT. It translates to CSASSASGITDTQYF. V is TRBV20-1 and J is TRBJ2-3; 7 bases are a match to TRBD2. Per germline, CDR1 DFQATT and CDR2 SNEGSKA (reference sequence). The CDR3 is 15 amino acids. J gave up 2 bases and V 3 bases, and 8 bases lay outside the gene matches.

The rearrangement links TRBV13 to TRBJ2-7; 13 bases fit TRBD2. The CDR3 sequence is 16 residues long. Trimming cost V 4 bases and J 6 bases; bases outside gene matches: 9. The germline CDR1 and CDR2 sequences are PRHDT and FYEKMQ (reference sequence). CDR3 in amino acids: CASSSQTSGRIPEQYF. The CDR3 DNA reads as TGTGCCAGCAGCTCACAGACTAGCGGGAGGATCCCCGAGCAGTACTTC.